Listed here are 24 T cell receptor delta chains from one sample, sequenced in a study of gamma-delta T cells after stem cell transplantation. TCRdb called clones from the RT-PCR reads again using CATT. The data contain about 3,000 delta-chain clones, about 1.8% of them seen just once; the ten biggest clones take up approximately 37%. The source material was gamma-delta T cells. Receptor source: a human donor. It is not recorded whose cells these are; they may come from a transplant donor.

Points on this clone: TCRdb's protein, taken from a much larger clone, differs from this DNA's translation at residue 3, likely owing to a read error; the protein displayed comes from the DNA. Here the CDR3 reads CARDLLGDFNTDKLIF. The CDR3 region has the DNA TGTGCCCGTGACTTACTGGGGGACTTCAACACCGATAAACTCATCTTT. The chain employs TRDV2 and TRDJ1; TRDD3 matches 9 bases. CDR1 is GEAIGNYY and CDR2 is EKD in the germline V gene. The CDR3 totals 16 residues.

The sample holds a few counts of this clone. This DNA's translation differs at residue 3 from TCRdb's protein, which comes from a much larger clone; a read error is likely, and the protein shown is translated from the DNA. The V and J genes are TRDV2 and TRDJ3, with TRDD3 identical over 8 bases. The CDR3 covers 19 residues. Germline CDR1 is GEAIGNYY and CDR2 is EKD. CDR3 in amino acids: CARDVTGGRSSWDTRQMFF. In DNA form, the CDR3 reads TGTGCCCGTGACGTAACTGGGGGTCGGAGCTCCTGGGACACCCGACAGATGTTTTTC.

Comments on this clone: TCRdb's protein for this DNA is that of a much larger clone and differs from the translation at residue 13, likely a read error; the protein shown is the DNA translation. This chain uses TRDV2 with TRDJ1, with 13 bases identical to TRDD3. The CDR3 sequence is 17 residues long. Germline assignment: CDR1 GEAIGNYY and CDR2 EKD. CDR3 DNA: TGTGCCTGTGACGCCTTACTGGGGGATACGTACACCAATAAACTCATCTTT. Protein sequence: CACDALLGDTYTNKLIF.

In the case of this clone: The protein that TCRdb holds for this DNA derives from a much larger clone and differs from the translated DNA at residue 10, which likely indicates a read error; the protein shown here is translated from the DNA. The V and J genes are TRDV2 and TRDJ1, with D perhaps TRDD3 (6 bases). Germline V gene data show CDR1 as GEAIGNYY and CDR2 as EKD. The V and J ends lost 0 bases and 5 bases respectively, with 15 bases between them. This CDR3 region has 15 residues. The CDR3 DNA reads as TGTGCCTGTGACACCGTAACTGGGACGCATGATAAACTCATCTTT. Its protein is CACDTVTGTHDKLIF.

This clone is medium-sized by share. Other DNA sequences in the same sample also yield this CDR3. The chain carries TRDV2 and TRDJ1; TRDD3 matches 13 bases. CDR1 is GEAIGNYY, CDR2 EKD, per germline. The ends lost 2 bases at V and 3 bases at J; junction bases unmatched: 5. The CDR3 extends over 16 amino acids. The CDR3 here is CACDILLGDTADKLIF. CDR3 nucleotides: TGTGCCTGTGACATTCTACTGGGGGATACGGCCGATAAACTCATCTTT.

By share of the sample, this clone is large. Other DNA variants within this sample encode the same CDR3. This chain joins TRDV2 and TRDJ1, with 13 bases identical to TRDD3. Trimming removed 0 bases from V and 4 bases from J; junction bases left unmatched: 13. Germline assignment: CDR1 GEAIGNYY and CDR2 EKD. The CDR3 has 19 residues. Written as DNA, the CDR3 is TGTGCCTGTGACACCGGAGGACTGGGGGATACGCCGTCTGGCGATAAACTCATCTTT. Amino acid sequence: CACDTGGLGDTPSGDKLIF.

This clone is deemed large. The chain links TRDV2 to TRDJ1; 11 bases match TRDD3. CDR1 and CDR2 (germline): GEAIGNYY, EKD. The CDR3 sequence is 16 residues long. Losses at the gene ends were 3 bases for V and 4 bases for J; bases not matched to a gene: 9. The CDR3 region is CACDVLGDNLGDKLIF. The CDR3 DNA is TGTGCCTGTGACGTACTGGGGGATAATCTGGGCGATAAACTCATCTTT.

The CDR3 sequence is CACDRLGDFGDKLIF. DNA of the CDR3: TGTGCCTGTGACCGACTGGGGGATTTCGGCGATAAACTCATCTTT. This chain connects TRDV2 to TRDJ1, with 10 bases that match TRDD3. V was clipped by 3 bases and J by 4 bases; unmatched bases: 7. The germline gives CDR1 GEAIGNYY, CDR2 EKD. The CDR3 loop spans 15 amino acids.

This clone was seen more than once but under ten times. With a far larger clone one base away, a read error is the likely cause. Other DNA sequences in this sample translate to the same CDR3. The V and J genes are TRDV2 and TRDJ1, with TRDD3 as a possible D gene (6 bases). Trimming pared 0 bases from V and 0 bases from J, leaving 10 bases between. Germline CDR1 and CDR2: GEAIGNYY and EKD. The CDR3 is made up of 15 amino acids. The CDR3, as DNA: TGTGCCTGTGACACCTGGGGGCCACACACCGATAAACTCATCTTT. It is translated as CACDTWGPHTDKLIF.

Concerning this clone: TCRdb assigns this DNA the protein of a much larger clone, which departs from its translation at residue 4; this likely reflects a read error, and the protein shown comes from translating the DNA. This sequence joins TRDV2 and TRDJ1, with D unclear. Germline-derived CDR1 and CDR2 are GEAIGNYY and EKD. This CDR3 contains 16 residues. CDR3 region: CACATVEELYTDKLIF. The CDR3 DNA reads TGTGCCTGTGCCACCGTGGAGGAGTTATACACCGATAAACTCATCTTT.

This clone was detected only a few times. The translation of this DNA and the TCRdb protein of a much larger clone differ at residue 10, probably owing to a read error; the protein shown here is translated from the DNA. The chain uses TRDV2 and TRDJ1, with 11 bases matching TRDD3. CDR1 and CDR2 from the germline V gene are GEAIGNYY and EKD. CDR3 length equals 17 residues. The J segment lost 0 bases and the V segment lost 3 bases, leaving 8 bases of the junction unmatched. The CDR3 DNA is TGTGCCTGTGACGTACTGGGGGATAGGGACTACACCGATAAACTCATCTTT. Its translation: CACDVLGDRDYTDKLIF.

On this clone: The TCRdb record carries a much larger clone's protein, which differs from this DNA's translation at residue 9; a read error is the likely cause, and the protein listed here is the DNA translation. The chain has TRDV2 and TRDJ1, with TRDD3 matching over 8 bases. CDR3 size: 15 residues. J gave up 1 base and V 7 bases, and 10 bases lay outside the gene matches. Per the germline V gene, CDR1 is GEAIGNYY and CDR2 is EKD. The CDR3 here is CACKELGGGTDKLIF. The CDR3 DNA follows: TGTGCCTGCAAAGAACTGGGGGGGGGCACCGATAAACTCATCTTT.

Turning to this clone: This probably arose from a read error, given a far larger clone one base away. Additional DNA sequences in this sample encode the identical CDR3. The chain links TRDV2 to TRDJ3, with 8 bases aligning to TRDD3. This CDR3 has 20 amino acids. Germline assignment: CDR1 GEAIGNYY and CDR2 EKD. The CDR3, as DNA: TGCGCCTGTGACACTATTTCTGGGGGAGGCGCTTCCTGGGACACCCGACAGATGTTTTTC. Translating gives CACDTISGGGASWDTRQMFF.

Notes on this clone: A read error is the likely source, as a far larger clone sits one nucleotide away. The same CDR3 is also encoded by other DNA sequences in this sample. This sequence joins TRDV2 and TRDJ1, with 10 bases identical to TRDD3. Germline CDR1 and CDR2: GEAIGNYY and EKD. There are 15 residues in the CDR3. In nucleotides, the CDR3 is TGTGCCTGTGACATCCTGGGGGATAGGGCCGACAAACTCATCTTT. Protein product: CACDILGDRADKLIF.

This clone was detected only a few times. Given a far larger clone just one base away, this is likely a sequencing read error. The rearrangement uses TRDV2 and TRDJ1; TRDD3 matches at 13 bases. The CDR3 is made up of 20 amino acids. CDR1 GEAIGNYY and CDR2 EKD come from the germline V gene. As DNA, the CDR3 is TGTGCCTGTGGCACCGTACTACTGGGGGATACGCGGGGGTACACCGATAAACTCATCTTT. It codes for CACGTVLLGDTRGYTDKLIF.

The chain recombines TRDV2 with TRDJ3, with 8 bases lining up with TRDD3. V dropped 1 base and J dropped 0; count of bases not matched to a gene: 10. The CDR3 has 20 amino acids. Germline V lookup: CDR1 GEAIGNYY, CDR2 EKD. DNA for the CDR3: TGTGCCTGTGACACAATGGCTGGGGGACCAAGCTCCTGGGACACCCGACAGATGTTTTTC. Protein product: CACDTMAGGPSSWDTRQMFF.

With regard to this clone: The protein given by TCRdb reflects a much larger clone and differs at residue 9 from this DNA's translation, likely from a read error; the protein shown is the DNA's translation. This rearrangement joins TRDV2 to TRDJ1, with unresolved D. This CDR3 region has 18 residues. V was cut by 0 bases and J by 3 bases, with 22 bases left in between. Per the germline V gene, CDR1 is GEAIGNYY and CDR2 is EKD. CDR3 residues: CACDTVAPENPGADKLIF. The CDR3 DNA reads TGTGCCTGTGACACCGTAGCCCCAGAAAACCCAGGGGCCGATAAACTCATCTTT.

This clone showed up just a few times. This likely stems from a read error, as it lies one base from a far larger clone. This specimen includes other DNA sequences encoding the same CDR3. The gene calls are TRDV2 and TRDJ3, with D hard to call. This CDR3 spans 19 amino acids. V shed 1 base and J shed 0 bases, with 15 bases lying between them. From germline, CDR1 is GEAIGNYY and CDR2 EKD. CDR3 nucleotides: TGTGCCTGTGACACTTTGGACCCCGTGAGCTCCTGGGACACCCGACAGATGTTTTTC. As protein: CACDTLDPVSSWDTRQMFF.

This clone occurred a few times. With only one base between it and a far larger clone, this is likely a read error. The chain is built from TRDV2 and TRDJ1; the D gene is possibly TRDD3 (5 bases). The germline V gene has CDR1 GEAIGNYY and CDR2 EKD. The CDR3 has 14 residues. Trimming cost V 2 bases and J 0 bases, with 9 bases left between them. The chain's CDR3 is CACDIRGDTDKLIF. The DNA for the CDR3 is TGTGCCTGTGACATACGGGGGGACACCGATAAACTCATCTTT.

In this sample, this clone turned up a few times. TCRdb attributes to this sequence the protein of a much larger clone, which differs from the DNA translation at residue 3; a read error is likely, and the protein displayed is translated from the DNA. This chain joins TRDV2 and TRDJ3; 11 positions agree with TRDD3. The germline CDR1 and CDR2 sequences are GEAIGNYY and EKD. This CDR3 comprises 18 residues. The CDR3 here is CARDILGDSTWDTRQMFF. In DNA, the CDR3 is TGTGCCCGTGACATACTGGGGGATAGTACCTGGGACACCCGACAGATGTTTTTC.

This clone showed up just a few times. This DNA's translation and the protein TCRdb lists, from a much larger clone, do not match at residue 14, likely due to a read error; the protein shown is translated from the DNA. This chain links TRDV2 with TRDJ1, with 10 bases that match TRDD3. The CDR3 loop spans 20 amino acids. The ends lost 1 base at V and 1 base at J; junction bases unmatched: 17. Germline V gene data show CDR1 as GEAIGNYY and CDR2 as EKD. This chain's CDR3 is CACDTVYGGDTRGTTDKLIF. The CDR3 DNA reads as TGTGCCTGTGACACGGTCTATGGGGGGGATACGCGGGGGACCACCGATAAACTCATCTTT.

This clone appeared a few times. Given a far larger clone just one base away, this is likely a sequencing read error. Other DNA sequences in the sample encode the same CDR3. This chain connects TRDV2 to TRDJ1, with 12 bases fitting TRDD3. Per germline, CDR1 GEAIGNYY and CDR2 EKD. The CDR3 sequence is 18 residues long. The J segment lost 2 bases and the V segment lost 0 bases, leaving 9 bases of the junction unmatched. This chain's CDR3 is CACDTLNLGDTQTDKLIF. Here the CDR3 DNA reads TGTGCCTGTGACACCCTAAACCTGGGGGATACGCAAACCGATAAACTCATCTTT.

This clone was picked up a small number of times. The chain combines TRDV2 with TRDJ1, with D possibly being TRDD3 (5 bases). The CDR3 extends over 19 amino acids. Trimming took off 0 bases at V and 4 bases at J, with 26 bases between the two ends. Germline values: CDR1 GEAIGNYY, CDR2 EKD. CDR3 DNA: TGTGCCTGTGACACCGTACCCCTGGGAGATACTCAGAACCACGATAAACTCATCTTT. Protein product: CACDTVPLGDTQNHDKLIF.

This clone turned up a few times. This likely reflects a read error, since a far larger clone is one base away. Other DNA sequences within the sample encode an identical CDR3. The CDR3 DNA reads as TGTGCCTGTGACACCGCGAGTAGTCCTTCTGGCTGGGACACCCGTCAGATGTTTTTC. Protein: CACDTASSPSGWDTRQMFF. The chain uses TRDV2 and TRDJ3; D could derive from TRDD2 or TRDD3 (5 bases each). This CDR3 spans 19 amino acids. The germline V gene has CDR1 GEAIGNYY and CDR2 EKD.